This T cell receptor beta chain was identified in a study of blood T cell repertoires in COVID-19. Study background: The samples span acute and convalescent COVID-19 from the United States, Italy and Spain. In each case, the material was cDNA or gDNA derived from T cells, B-cell-depleted T cells, or PBMCs.

Assay: immunoSEQ multiplex PCR; the TCRdb copy retains only in-frame clones and omits some. The sample records about 220,000 clones, about 90% being singletons. Researchers sorted participants into cohorts using their self-reported clinical history. There are 13 residues in the CDR3. The germline V gene encodes CDR1 SGHVS and CDR2 FNYEAQ. V gave up 4 bases and J gave up 1 base, with 7 bases separating them. The specimen was PBMCs or T cells enriched from blood (not recorded which). The sequence was collected from a woman in her fifties or sixties with acute COVID-19. V usage is TRBV7-6 and J usage is TRBJ1-1, with D hard to call. CDR3 loop: CASSSDWNTEAFF. The DNA of the CDR3 is TGTGCCAGCAGCTCGGACTGGAACACTGAAGCTTTCTTT.